The source of this TCR beta chain is a study of shared clonotypes between healthy human individuals (dated by TCRdb to 2018 to 2020). As for the study more broadly: The cohort included three men and a couple of women between 18 and 49 years of age. Per donor, three plates each were used for CD4 naive and CD4 memory, two for CD8 naive, and one for CD8 memory. Blood TCR repertoires of a handful of healthy adults were deeply sequenced to estimate repertoire size and the extent of clonotype sharing between individuals. Libraries were prepared and TCR repertoires were sequenced by different laboratories using diverse techniques, in order to increase sequencing depth and limit assay-specific biases. Leukapheresis yielded between about 0.9 and 8.9 billion PBMCs per donor. The paper's findings and limits, for the study overall: Rarefaction of sorted-subset datasets indicated incomplete sequencing despite the large sequencing depth. Naive subsets generally had larger estimated clonotype richness than memory subsets. Because the study included only a small number of donors, the genetic and exposure-history diversity represented was limited. Pairwise subsampling indicated that sequencing depth was expected to affect the degree of clonotype sharing among donors. Compared with non-shared clonotypes, clonotypes shared by all four sorted-subset donors had higher generation probabilities. Only blood was sampled, and tissue TCR repertoires likely differ from those in blood. Across a few donors, approximately 5% of naive CD4, roughly 3.4% of naive CD8, under 2.5% of memory CD4, and approximately 0.4% of memory CD8 clonotypes were shared.

Using the deep immunoSEQ assay, multiplex PCR amplified TCR CDR3 regions from genomic DNA. For each cell subset, the extracted genomic DNA was distributed evenly across all wells of several immunoSEQ 96-well plates, and each plate served as one replicate. For sorted subsets, 150 to 250 ng of genomic DNA, equivalent to 25,000 to 35,000 T cell genomes, went into each replicate PCR. Purified libraries were quantified with a Qubit 3.0 fluorometer, sized on a Bioanalyzer 2100, and re-quantified with the KAPA Library Quantification kit. Every immunoSEQ 96-well plate was sequenced on a separate single-read 150-cycle Illumina NextSeq 550 flow cell. In the original analysis: Because only junctional sequences without quality scores were contained in the immunoSEQ output, filtering matching that applied to full-length reads could not be performed. Sequences were annotated with PyIR, a Python wrapper for IgBLAST v1.9, and V/J genes and CDR3 were assigned using IMGT germline references. Any read was removed if the V/J assignment was weak (E-value above 1e-6), the CDR3 was missing, or the read contained stop codons, out-of-frame junctions, or ambiguous translated residues. V3J clonotypes were defined by identical inferred V gene, J gene, and CDR3 amino acid sequence. Percentage overlap between repertoires was computed as shared unique clonotypes divided by the size of the smaller repertoire. Three approaches were used to assess repertoire richness: RTK rarefaction, the Chao1 estimator, and Recon v2.1 estimates of unobserved clonotypes. For all TCRbeta clonotypes obtained by the gDNA method from a handful of donors, generation probabilities were computed with OLGA. Here the immuneACCESS table is served through TCRdb, limited to in-frame sequences with V and J called. Missing clones are a known gap in these copies; in checked studies unresolved V genes cover under half, and the rest lacks a known reason. D and trimming come from the DNA, and the V and J calls and clone size come from that table. This sample has hundreds of thousands of clones in its table, and under 95% of those were observed once. The top ten clonotypes cover approximately 24% of the sample.

To note about this clone: Its binding antigen is unknown. No qualities accompany the bases; no much larger clone lies one base away.

Inclusive of the bounding cysteine and phenylalanine, the CDR3 is 11 residues long. Only the CDR3 portion is preserved as DNA: 33 bases, with reading frame beginning at the first base. Between the V and J ends, shortened by 8 bases and 4 bases respectively, the junction contains 8 bases. As encoded in the germline V gene (reference sequence), CDR1 is SEHNR while CDR2 is FQNEAQ. CD8 naive samples were CD45RO-negative cells positively selected for CCR7, giving a CD45RA+CCR7+ population that excluded TemRA cells. Donors were healthy HIV-negative adults with no recently reported acute infections or vaccinations. Only Caucasian adults living in Nashville, Tennessee, USA were represented among the donors. Blood was obtained by leukapheresis, after which PBMCs were separated by Ficoll-Histopaque density gradient centrifugation and cryopreserved in liquid nitrogen vapor phase. Purity and quantity of every magnetically sorted T cell population were checked by analytical flow cytometry. Genomic DNA was isolated from every sorted fraction and measured by UV absorbance on a Nanodrop 2000c.

This TCR came from a young man in good health. Sequenced sample: naive CD8+ T cells sorted from blood. The sample's cell subset or site label is to be understood as: CD45RA+CCR7+. This chain is built from TRBV7-9 and TRBJ2-5; TRBD2 might be the D gene, on 6 matching bases. CDR3 loop: CASGGGETQYF. The DNA sequence is as follows: TGTGCCAGCGGGGGAGGAGAGACCCAGTACTTC.